The rows below give T cell receptor beta chains drawn from one sample of a study of cytomegalovirus exposure and HLA in healthy donors. Generated by immunoSEQ multiplex PCR, the TCRdb table keeps only in-frame clones and is missing some. The sample holds about 190,000 clones, more than 75% seen once. The material sequenced was PBMCs. The source is a woman between 18 and 29 years old in good health and CMV-seronegative. Each CDR3 is given with its conserved first and last residue. The D gene is left open where the match is weak. Clone size is shown for a subset of rows, as once, few, many or a class of expanded clone.

clone_size,v_call,j_call,d_call,cdr3_aa,cdr3_nt
NA,TRBV7-9,TRBJ2-1,TRBD2,CATLGREWNEQFF,TGTGCCACTTTAGGGCGGGAGTGGAATGAGCAGTTCTTC
NA,TRBV19,TRBJ2-5,NA,CASSNGVTETQYF,TGTGCCAGTAGTAACGGGGTTACAGAGACCCAGTACTTC
NA,TRBV28,TRBJ2-7,NA,CASSSVSYEQYF,TGTGCCAGCAGTTCCGTATCCTACGAGCAGTACTTC
NA,TRBV2,TRBJ2-1,NA,CASSEQHLNEQFF,TGTGCCAGCAGTGAACAACACCTCAATGAGCAGTTCTTC
NA,TRBV6-5,TRBJ2-2,NA,CASSYSTGGGGELFF,TGTGCCAGCAGTTACTCGACAGGCGGGGGCGGGGAGCTGTTTTTT
once,TRBV2,TRBJ2-7,TRBD1,CASSVNLGQGAVEQYF,TGTGCCAGCAGCGTAAACCTAGGACAGGGGGCAGTCGAGCAGTACTTC
NA,TRBV5-1,TRBJ2-7,TRBD2,CASSLVGGSSYEQYF,TGCGCCAGCAGCTTGGTGGGGGGGAGCTCCTACGAGCAGTACTTC
NA,TRBV30,TRBJ1-1,NA,CAWSEVGGPTEAFF,TGTGCCTGGAGTGAAGTAGGAGGTCCAACTGAAGCTTTCTTT
NA,TRBV9,TRBJ2-2,TRBD2,CASSVLAGETGELFF,TGTGCCAGCAGCGTACTAGCGGGAGAAACCGGGGAGCTGTTTTTT
NA,TRBV7-2,TRBJ1-1,NA,CASSFKQGGTEAFF,TGTGCCAGCAGCTTCAAACAAGGGGGCACTGAAGCTTTCTTT
NA,TRBV2,TRBJ2-3,NA,CASSRDTGGGTDTQYF,TGTGCCAGCAGTAGGGACACCGGTGGAGGAACAGATACGCAGTATTTT
NA,TRBV7-6,TRBJ1-1,NA,CASSLEEANTEAFF,TGTGCCAGCAGCTTAGAGGAGGCGAACACTGAAGCTTTCTTT
NA,TRBV10-3,TRBJ2-5,NA,CAISEPRLGAREETQYF,TGTGCCATCAGTGAGCCCAGACTAGGCGCAAGGGAAGAGACCCAGTACTTC
NA,TRBV7-9,TRBJ2-1,TRBD2,CAARLAGGPGEQFF,TGTGCCGCCAGACTAGCGGGGGGGCCTGGTGAGCAGTTCTTC
NA,TRBV30,TRBJ1-2,NA,CALEVAEANYGYTF,TGTGCCTTGGAAGTGGCGGAAGCTAACTATGGCTACACCTTC
NA,TRBV13,TRBJ2-5,NA,CASSLGRDQETQYF,TGTGCCAGCAGCTTAGGCCGGGACCAAGAGACCCAGTACTTC
NA,TRBV11-2,TRBJ2-3,NA,CASSSNRVSTDTQYF,TGTGCCAGCAGCTCCAACAGGGTTAGCACAGATACGCAGTATTTT
NA,TRBV19,TRBJ2-1,NA,CASSIEGGRSEQFF,TGTGCCAGTAGTATAGAGGGGGGACGGAGTGAGCAGTTCTTC
few,TRBV6-5,TRBJ2-4,TRBD2,CASRTRELIIQYF,TGTGCCAGTCGGACTAGAGAATTGATCATTCAGTACTTC
NA,TRBV10-3,TRBJ2-5,NA,CAISESGTQYF,TGTGCCATCAGTGAAAGCGGGACCCAGTACTTC
NA,TRBV18,TRBJ2-3,NA,CASSPNSGASTDTQYF,TGTGCCAGCTCACCGAATAGCGGAGCTAGCACAGATACGCAGTATTTT
NA,TRBV2,TRBJ1-1,TRBD1,CASSEQGVAEAFF,TGTGCCAGCAGTGAACAGGGGGTCGCTGAAGCTTTCTTT
NA,TRBV7-3,TRBJ2-2,TRBD2,CASSYIAGVNTGELFF,TGTGCCAGCAGCTACATAGCGGGAGTGAACACCGGGGAGCTGTTTTTT
NA,TRBV18,TRBJ2-1,NA,CASSRGLEPPEQFF,TGTGCCAGCTCACGCGGGCTAGAACCCCCTGAGCAGTTCTTC
NA,TRBV13,TRBJ2-7,NA,CASSPHLSSEQYF,TGTGCCAGCAGCCCACACCTCTCCTCCGAGCAGTACTTC
NA,TRBV2,TRBJ1-5,TRBD1,CASSEIVGGDQPQHF,TGTGCCAGCAGCGAAATAGTAGGGGGCGATCAGCCCCAGCATTTT
NA,TRBV19,TRBJ2-1,TRBD2,CASSHLAGAGNEQFF,TGTGCCAGTAGCCACCTAGCGGGCGCGGGTAATGAGCAGTTCTTC
NA,TRBV11-2,TRBJ1-2,NA,CASSFGPLGADGYTF,TGTGCCAGCAGCTTTGGCCCCTTGGGGGCTGACGGCTACACCTTC
NA,TRBV10-2,TRBJ1-1,NA,CASSDQGNAEAFF,TGCGCCAGCAGTGACCAGGGGAACGCTGAAGCTTTCTTT
NA,TRBV4-2,TRBJ2-3,NA,CASSQESYITQYF,TGTGCCAGCAGCCAAGAATCATACATTACGCAGTATTTT
NA,TRBV11-2,TRBJ2-3,TRBD2,CASSRTSGSDTQYF,TGTGCCAGCAGCCGGACTAGCGGGTCAGATACGCAGTATTTT
NA,TRBV19,TRBJ1-2,NA,CAIRGDTGAYGYTF,TGTGCCATTCGGGGGGACACCGGAGCGTATGGCTACACCTTC
NA,TRBV5-1,TRBJ1-2,TRBD1,CASSLEVGGSLAGYTF,TGCGCCAGCAGCTTGGAGGTAGGGGGCTCGTTGGCTGGCTACACCTTC
NA,TRBV5-4,TRBJ2-5,TRBD1,CASSKGGETQYF,TGTGCCAGCAGCAAAGGGGGCGAGACCCAGTACTTC
NA,TRBV19,TRBJ2-1,TRBD1,CASSWQGAPHEQFF,TGTGCCAGTAGTTGGCAGGGGGCGCCGCATGAGCAGTTCTTC
NA,TRBV4-1,TRBJ2-7,NA,CASSQEPLPSSYEQYF,TGCGCCAGCAGCCAAGAGCCCTTGCCCAGCTCCTACGAGCAGTACTTC
NA,TRBV5-4,TRBJ2-7,TRBD1,CASSLRGQNYEQYF,TGTGCCAGCAGCTTACGGGGACAGAACTACGAGCAGTACTTC
NA,TRBV5-4,TRBJ2-1,TRBD2,CASSLGAGDSYNEQFF,TGTGCCAGCAGCTTGGGGGCGGGGGACTCCTACAATGAGCAGTTCTTC
NA,TRBV27,TRBJ2-1,NA,CASKGVGNEQFF,TGTGCCAGCAAGGGGGTGGGCAATGAGCAGTTCTTC
NA,TRBV4-2,TRBJ1-3,NA,CASSQDITPGNTIYF,TGTGCCAGCAGCCAAGATATCACACCTGGAAACACCATATATTTT
few,TRBV16,TRBJ1-6,NA,CASSPYLGGPGNSPLHF,TGTGCCAGCAGCCCCTACTTGGGGGGTCCTGGTAATTCACCCCTCCACTTT
NA,TRBV2,TRBJ2-3,TRBD1,CASLGQGVPDTQYF,TGTGCCAGCCTGGGACAGGGAGTTCCAGATACGCAGTATTTT
NA,TRBV2,TRBJ1-5,NA,CASSQSTGSGGNQPQHF,TGTGCCAGCAGTCAATCCACAGGGAGTGGGGGCAATCAGCCCCAGCATTTT
NA,TRBV4-1,TRBJ2-7,TRBD1,CASSQGDRGLRNEQYF,TGCGCCAGCAGCCAAGGCGACAGGGGGCTAAGGAACGAGCAGTACTTC
NA,TRBV19,TRBJ1-5,NA,CASSGLTGLSQPQHF,TGTGCCAGTAGTGGGCTCACAGGGTTAAGTCAGCCCCAGCATTTT
NA,TRBV5-1,TRBJ1-4,NA,CASSVGRGINEKLFF,TGCGCCAGCAGCGTCGGTCGGGGGATTAATGAAAAACTGTTTTTT
NA,TRBV19,TRBJ2-1,TRBD2,CASSTRAGGYNEQFF,TGTGCCAGTAGTACCCGGGCGGGAGGGTACAATGAGCAGTTCTTC
NA,TRBV5-8,TRBJ2-1,NA,CASSLDFSPPNEQFF,TGTGCCAGCAGCCTAGACTTCTCCCCCCCCAATGAGCAGTTCTTC
NA,TRBV6-6,TRBJ1-5,NA,CASRRGLSQPQHF,TGTGCCAGCAGGAGGGGGTTATCGCAGCCCCAGCATTTT
NA,TRBV5-4,TRBJ1-4,NA,CASSPWGVNEKLFF,TGTGCCAGCAGCCCGTGGGGGGTTAATGAAAAACTGTTTTTT
NA,TRBV6-5,TRBJ2-2,NA,CASSYVQHTGELFF,TGTGCCAGCAGTTACGTACAGCACACCGGGGAGCTGTTTTTT